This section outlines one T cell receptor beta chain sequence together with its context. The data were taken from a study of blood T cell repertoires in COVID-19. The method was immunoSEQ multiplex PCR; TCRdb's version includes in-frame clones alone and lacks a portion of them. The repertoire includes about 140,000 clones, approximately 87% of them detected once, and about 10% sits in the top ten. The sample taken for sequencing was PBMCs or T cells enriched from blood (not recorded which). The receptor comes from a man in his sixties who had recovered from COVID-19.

The CDR3 reads CASSPDRATNEKLFF. Here the CDR3 DNA reads TGTGCCAGCAGCCCAGACAGAGCAACTAATGAAAAACTGTTTTTT. The chain employs TRBV6-5 and TRBJ1-4; D is possibly TRBD1 (5 bases). V gave up 6 bases and J gave up 0 bases, with 11 bases separating them. The CDR3 consists of 15 residues. The germline V gene has CDR1 MNHEY and CDR2 SVGAGI.